A single TCR beta chain is shown here with its context. V lost 4 bases, J lost 4 bases, and 4 bases stayed unmatched. Germline lookup yields CDR1 SGHRS and CDR2 YFSETQ. This CDR3 comprises 15 residues. Time point denoted: pretreatment peripheral blood. Repertoires were generated with immunoSEQ multiplex PCR, while TCRdb's copy carries only in-frame clones and drops some. The sample has tens of thousands of clones; around 88% are singletons. The sample belongs to a study of PD-L1 blockade in urothelial cancer. Study background: Patients' atezolizumab regimen, 1,200 mg intravenously every 3 weeks, began in the mid-2010s. Blood was tested 3 weeks (second dose) and 6 weeks into treatment.

Material: PBMCs, obtained around atezolizumab (anti-PD-L1) treatment. This receptor was obtained from a woman aged 55-70 years with urothelial cancer. The chain combines TRBV5-1 with TRBJ2-1; 11 nucleotides agree with TRBD2. DNA for the CDR3: TGCGCCAGCAGCATGACTAGCGGGGTTTACAATGAGCAGTTCTTC. Residues: CASSMTSGVYNEQFF. The full variable domain, rest sourced from reference TRBV5-1 and TRBJ2-1, is KAGVTQTPRYLIKTRGQQVTLSCSPISGHRSVSWYQQTPGQGLQFLFEYFSETQRNKGNFPGRFSGRQFSNSRSEMNVSTLELGDSALYLCASSMTSGVYNEQFFGPGTRLTVL.